This passage covers 4 T cell receptor beta chains from one sample sequenced in a study of blood T cell repertoires in COVID-19. Produced via immunoSEQ multiplex PCR; TCRdb's table is partial and in-frame only. The sample lists roughly 55,000 clones, around 87% occurring once. Sequenced: peripheral blood. The receptor source for this set is a man aged 60 to 69 with active or convalescent COVID-19.

This chain links TRBV6-1 with TRBJ2-7; 8 bases match TRBD1. Germline V gene data show CDR1 as MNHNS and CDR2 as SASEGT. J was trimmed by 5 bases and V by 2 bases; bases with no gene match: 2. The CDR3 sequence is 13 residues long. In DNA, the CDR3 is TGTGCCAGCAGTGAACGGACAGGGAACGAGCAGTACTTC. Translating gives CASSERTGNEQYF.

The chain recombines TRBV28 with TRBJ2-3, with TRBD2 matching over 11 bases. The CDR3 sequence is 17 residues long. The germline gives CDR1 MDHEN, CDR2 SYDVKM. Losses at the gene ends were 5 bases for V and 2 bases for J; bases not matched to a gene: 9. DNA for the CDR3: TGTGCCAGCAGTCGGGGGACTAGCGGCTATTACACAGATACGCAGTATTTT. Amino acids: CASSRGTSGYYTDTQYF.

This clone was seen a single time. The rearrangement uses TRBV4-1 and TRBJ1-2, with D perhaps TRBD1 (5 bases). The ends were cut back, 0 bases at V and 5 bases at J, with 10 bases in the middle. Germline CDR1 is MGHRA and CDR2 is YSYEKL. This CDR3 has 14 residues. The CDR3 loop reads CASSQEGGGYGYTF. The CDR3 bases are TGCGCCAGCAGCCAAGAGGGGGGTGGGTATGGCTACACCTTC.

This chain uses TRBV12-3 or TRBV12-4 with TRBJ1-2, with D hard to call. V lost 0 bases and J lost 2, with 4 bases in between. This CDR3 contains 13 residues. Written as DNA, the CDR3 is TGTGCCAGCAGTTTAGCGGAGAACTATGGCTACACCTTC. It translates to CASSLAENYGYTF.